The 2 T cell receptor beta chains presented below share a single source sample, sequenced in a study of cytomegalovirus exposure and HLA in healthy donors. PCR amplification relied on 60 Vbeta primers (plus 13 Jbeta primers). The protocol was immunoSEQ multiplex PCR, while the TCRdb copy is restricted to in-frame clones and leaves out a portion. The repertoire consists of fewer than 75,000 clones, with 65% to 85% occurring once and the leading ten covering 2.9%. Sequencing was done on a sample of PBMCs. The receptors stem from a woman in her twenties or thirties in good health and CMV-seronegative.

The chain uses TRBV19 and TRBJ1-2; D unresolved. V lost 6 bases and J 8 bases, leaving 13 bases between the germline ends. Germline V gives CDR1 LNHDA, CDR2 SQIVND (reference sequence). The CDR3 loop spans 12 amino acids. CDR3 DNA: TGTGCCAGTAGGGAACAGACAAGAGGCTACACCTTC. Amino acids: CASREQTRGYTF.

CDR3 sequence: CASSLQEGRETQYF. CDR3 DNA: TGCGCCAGCAGCCTGCAGGAAGGGAGGGAGACCCAGTACTTC. The genes are TRBV5-1 and TRBJ2-5; possible D gene TRBD2, 6 bases. V shed 4 bases and J shed 5 bases, with 15 bases lying between them. Germline V gene sequence: CDR1 SGHRS, CDR2 YFSETQ. The CDR3 consists of 14 residues.